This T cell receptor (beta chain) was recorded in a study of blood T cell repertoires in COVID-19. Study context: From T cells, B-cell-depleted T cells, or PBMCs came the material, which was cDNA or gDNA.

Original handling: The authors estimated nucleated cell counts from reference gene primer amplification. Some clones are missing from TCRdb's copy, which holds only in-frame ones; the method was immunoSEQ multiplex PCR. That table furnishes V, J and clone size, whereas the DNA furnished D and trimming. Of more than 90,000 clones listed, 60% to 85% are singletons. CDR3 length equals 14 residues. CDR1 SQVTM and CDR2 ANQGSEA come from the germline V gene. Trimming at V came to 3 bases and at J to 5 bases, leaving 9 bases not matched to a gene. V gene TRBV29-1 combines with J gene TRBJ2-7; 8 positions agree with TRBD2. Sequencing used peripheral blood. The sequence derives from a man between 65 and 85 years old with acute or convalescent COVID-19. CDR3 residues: CSVDGGSGGNEQYF. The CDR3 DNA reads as TGCAGCGTTGACGGTGGTTCGGGAGGGAACGAGCAGTACTTC.